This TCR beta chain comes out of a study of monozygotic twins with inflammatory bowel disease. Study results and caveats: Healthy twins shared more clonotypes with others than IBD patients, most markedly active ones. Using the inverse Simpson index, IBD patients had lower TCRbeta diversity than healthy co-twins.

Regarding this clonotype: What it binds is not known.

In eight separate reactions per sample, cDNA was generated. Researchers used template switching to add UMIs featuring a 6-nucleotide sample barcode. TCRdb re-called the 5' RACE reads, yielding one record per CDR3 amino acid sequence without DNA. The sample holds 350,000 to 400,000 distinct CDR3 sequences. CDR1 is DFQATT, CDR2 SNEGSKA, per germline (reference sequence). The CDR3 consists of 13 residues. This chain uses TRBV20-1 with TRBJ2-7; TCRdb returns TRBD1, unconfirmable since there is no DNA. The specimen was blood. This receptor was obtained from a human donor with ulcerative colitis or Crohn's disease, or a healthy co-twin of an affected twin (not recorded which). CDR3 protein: CSARVLAGAEQYF.